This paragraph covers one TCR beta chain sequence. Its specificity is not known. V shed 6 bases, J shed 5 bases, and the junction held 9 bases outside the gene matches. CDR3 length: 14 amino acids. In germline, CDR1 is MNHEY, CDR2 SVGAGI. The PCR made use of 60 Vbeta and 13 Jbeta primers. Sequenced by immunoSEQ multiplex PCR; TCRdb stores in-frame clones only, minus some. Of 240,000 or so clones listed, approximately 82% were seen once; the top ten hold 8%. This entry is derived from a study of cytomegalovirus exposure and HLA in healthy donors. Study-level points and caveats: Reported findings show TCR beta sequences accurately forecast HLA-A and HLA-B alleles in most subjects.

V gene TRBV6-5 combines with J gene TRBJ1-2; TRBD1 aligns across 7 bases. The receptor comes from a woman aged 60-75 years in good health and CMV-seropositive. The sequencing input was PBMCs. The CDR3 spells CASSDATGRYGYTF. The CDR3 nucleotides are TGTGCCAGCAGCGATGCGACAGGGCGGTATGGCTACACCTTC.